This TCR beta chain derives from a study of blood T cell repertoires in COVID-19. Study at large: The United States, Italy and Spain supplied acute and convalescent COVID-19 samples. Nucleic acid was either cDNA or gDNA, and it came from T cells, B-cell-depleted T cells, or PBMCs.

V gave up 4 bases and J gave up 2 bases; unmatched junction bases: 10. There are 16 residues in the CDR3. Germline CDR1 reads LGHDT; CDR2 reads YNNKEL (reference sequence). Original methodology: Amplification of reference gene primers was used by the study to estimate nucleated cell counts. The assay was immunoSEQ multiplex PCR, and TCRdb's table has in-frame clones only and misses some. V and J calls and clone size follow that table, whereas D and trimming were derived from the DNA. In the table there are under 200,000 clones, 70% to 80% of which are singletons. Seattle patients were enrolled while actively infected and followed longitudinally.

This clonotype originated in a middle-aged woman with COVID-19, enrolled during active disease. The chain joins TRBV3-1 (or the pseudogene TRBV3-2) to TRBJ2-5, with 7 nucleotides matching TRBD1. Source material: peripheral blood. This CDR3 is CASSLTPGGYQETQYF. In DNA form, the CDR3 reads TGTGCCAGCAGCCTGACCCCAGGGGGTTATCAAGAGACCCAGTACTTC.